The 17 T cell receptor beta chains presented below share a single source sample, sequenced in a study of cytomegalovirus exposure and HLA in healthy donors. Method: immunoSEQ multiplex PCR; TCRdb's copy keeps in-frame clones and lacks some. This table has roughly 150,000 clones, 86% appearing once. The sequencing input was PBMCs. The receptors were sampled from a woman between 25 and 40 years old in good health and CMV-seronegative.

This clone has only a few counts. The chain has TRBV25-1 and TRBJ1-1; no definite D call. Germline assignment: CDR1 MGHDK and CDR2 SYGVNS. This CDR3 region has 12 residues. Trimming left V 10 bases short and J 0 bases short, with 9 bases between. CDR3 region: CAKDGLNTEAFF. The CDR3 bases are TGTGCCAAAGATGGCTTGAACACTGAAGCTTTCTTT.

The chain uses TRBV7-9 and TRBJ2-7, with 8 positions matching TRBD1. Germline CDR1 SEHNR, CDR2 FQNEAQ (reference sequence). J lost 6 bases, V lost 4 bases, and 8 bases had no gene match. This CDR3 has 14 amino acids. The CDR3, as DNA: TGTGCCAGCAGCTATCCGGGACAGGAGTCCGAGCAGTACTTC. It specifies CASSYPGQESEQYF.

The J gene is TRBJ1-5, the V gene TRBV28; D gene unclear. The CDR3 covers 12 residues. V lost 5 bases to trimming and J lost 5 bases, with 7 bases between them. CDR1 MDHEN and CDR2 SYDVKM come from the germline V gene. Here the CDR3 DNA reads TGTGCCAGCAGTGACTGGGATCAGCCCCAGCATTTT. Protein sequence: CASSDWDQPQHF.

The chain has TRBV6-5 and TRBJ2-5, with a weak D call TRBD1 (6 bases). The length of the CDR3 is 13 residues. Per the germline V gene, CDR1 is MNHEY and CDR2 is SVGAGI. V shed 7 bases and J shed 0 bases, with 9 bases lying between them. DNA of the CDR3: TGTGCCAGCAATCAGGGGTACCAAGAGACCCAGTACTTC. Translated, it gives CASNQGYQETQYF.

J is TRBJ2-7 and V is TRBV28; 7 bases agree with TRBD1. V lost 3 bases and J lost 4; bases outside the gene matches: 9. Germline CDR1 is MDHEN and CDR2 is SYDVKM. This CDR3 is built from 15 residues. The CDR3: CASSLMWQGEYEQYF. The CDR3 DNA reads as TGTGCCAGCAGTTTGATGTGGCAGGGGGAGTACGAGCAGTACTTC.

This chain uses TRBV9 with TRBJ2-7, with D uncertain. This CDR3 is built from 13 residues. Germline V CDR1 and CDR2: SGDLS, YYNGEE. Trimming removed 0 bases from V and 2 bases from J, with 6 bases in between. The CDR3 bases are TGTGCCAGCAGCGTAGGGAACACCTACGAGCAGTACTTC. The encoded protein is CASSVGNTYEQYF. The variable domain in full, completed from reference TRBV9 and TRBJ2-7, reads DSGVTQTPKHLITATGQRVTLRCSPRSGDLSVYWYQQSLDQGLQFLIQYYNGEERAKGNILERFSAQQFPDLHSELNLSSLELGDSALYFCASSVGNTYEQYFGPGTRLTVT.

Here the CDR3 DNA reads TGCGCCAGCAGCCAGGGCAGCTACAACTATGGCTACACCTTC. This gives the protein CASSQGSYNYGYTF. The chain combines TRBV4-1 with TRBJ1-2; D call uncertain. V was trimmed by 3 bases and J by 2 bases, leaving 10 bases between them. The CDR3 extends over 14 amino acids. Germline V gene sequence: CDR1 MGHRA, CDR2 YSYEKL.

The CDR3 DNA is TGTGCCAGCAGTTTGGCAGGGAACTATGGCTACACCTTC. The encoded protein is CASSLAGNYGYTF. V gene TRBV28 combines with J gene TRBJ1-2; D is perhaps TRBD1 (5 bases). The CDR3 consists of 13 residues. The germline gives CDR1 MDHEN, CDR2 SYDVKM. Trimming cost V 3 bases and J 2 bases, with 7 bases left between them.

The chain is built from TRBV7-9 and TRBJ1-5; 8 bases are a match to TRBD1. V was pared by 5 bases and J by 7 bases, with 7 bases of the junction left unmatched. Germline V gene lookup returns CDR1 SEHNR and CDR2 FQNEAQ (reference sequence). CDR3 length: 14 amino acids. DNA for the CDR3: TGTGCCAGCAGCAGTTGGACAGGGACGCAGCCCCAGCATTTT. Translation: CASSSWTGTQPQHF. Full variable domain (outside the CDR3, taken from reference TRBV7-9 and TRBJ1-5): DTGVSQNPRHKITKRGQNVTFRCDPISEHNRLYWYRQTLGQGPEFLTYFQNEAQLEKSRLLSDRFSAERPKGSFSTLEIQRTEQGDSAMYLCASSSWTGTQPQHFGDGTRLSIL.

CDR3 in DNA: TGCAGCGTGACTAGCGGGAGTCATGAGCAGTTCTTC. Its protein is CSVTSGSHEQFF. The V and J genes are TRBV29-1 and TRBJ2-1; 12 bases are shared with TRBD2. Germline trimming cut 6 bases from V and 8 bases from J; bases unmatched to any gene: 2. Germline-derived CDR1 and CDR2 are SQVTM and ANQGSEA. This CDR3 region has 12 residues.

The J gene is TRBJ2-5, the V gene TRBV11-2, with 11 bases matching TRBD2. J lost 5 bases, V lost 5 bases, and 7 bases had no gene match. CDR3 length: 15 residues. Looked up from germline, CDR1 is SGHAT and CDR2 is FQNNGV. CDR3 amino acids: CASSRLAGLGETQYF. For the CDR3, the DNA is TGTGCCAGCAGCCGACTAGCGGGACTTGGGGAGACCCAGTACTTC. Looking up the rest from reference TRBV11-2 and TRBJ2-5 gives the full variable domain: EAGVAQSPRYKIIEKRQSVAFWCNPISGHATLYWYQQILGQGPKLLIQFQNNGVVDDSQLPKDRFSAERLKGVDSTLKIQPAKLEDSAVYLCASSRLAGLGETQYFGPGTRLLVL.

This clone was seen once. The chain employs TRBV9 and TRBJ2-1; either TRBD1 or TRBD2 may fit D (6 bases each). The CDR3 totals 16 residues. From germline, CDR1 is SGDLS and CDR2 YYNGEE. Between the trimmed V and J ends, which lost 1 base and 6 bases, there was a span of 17 bases. Here the CDR3 DNA reads TGTGCCAGCAGCGTACAGTCCTTGGGGGGCAGCAATGAGCAGTTCTTC. Translating gives CASSVQSLGGSNEQFF.

V is TRBV9 and J is TRBJ2-7; the D gene could be TRBD1 or TRBD2 (5 bases each). Germline V CDR1 and CDR2: SGDLS, YYNGEE. The CDR3 is made up of 15 amino acids. Between the trimmed V and J ends, which lost 4 bases and 5 bases, there was a span of 19 bases. This CDR3 reads CASSPHPGPADEQYF. CDR3 nucleotides: TGTGCCAGCAGCCCACACCCGGGACCCGCGGACGAGCAGTACTTC.

This chain links TRBV6-5 with TRBJ2-7; the match to TRBD2 covers 9 bases. Germline-derived CDR1 and CDR2 are MNHEY and SVGAGI. The CDR3 runs 14 residues. V lost 8 bases and J lost 3; bases outside the gene matches: 8. CDR3 amino acids: CASGLAGANYEQYF. CDR3 nucleotide sequence: TGTGCCAGCGGTTTAGCGGGGGCCAACTACGAGCAGTACTTC.

The chain employs TRBV5-1 and TRBJ2-1; D may correspond to TRBD1 or TRBD2 (6 bases each). From germline, CDR1 is SGHRS and CDR2 YFSETQ. The length of the CDR3 is 15 residues. The V end lost 2 bases, the J end lost 3 bases, and 12 bases lay between the germline ends. CDR3: CASSFVKGGYNEQFF. The CDR3 region has the DNA TGCGCCAGCAGCTTCGTAAAGGGGGGCTACAATGAGCAGTTCTTC.

This chain joins TRBV28 and TRBJ1-5; TRBD1 aligns across 11 bases. CDR1 and CDR2 from the germline V gene are MDHEN and SYDVKM. V lost 5 bases, J lost 4 bases, and 10 bases stayed unmatched. The CDR3 totals 17 residues. CDR3 protein: CASSTPPGTGGNQPQHF. The CDR3 DNA is TGTGCCAGCAGTACTCCCCCCGGGACAGGGGGTAATCAGCCCCAGCATTTT.

The genes are TRBV7-2 and TRBJ2-2; D is undetermined. This CDR3 is built from 15 residues. With 3 bases removed from V and 1 base from J, the gap between germline ends came to 9 bases. Germline CDR1 and CDR2: SGHTA and FQGNSA. DNA of the CDR3: TGTGCCAGCAGCTTCTGGAGACTGAACACCGGGGAGCTGTTTTTT. This encodes CASSFWRLNTGELFF.